This T cell receptor (beta chain) was identified in a study of T cell clonality in common variable immunodeficiency (dated by TCRdb to the mid-2010s). Results and caveats for the whole study, not just this receptor: CVID TCRbeta sequences reportedly showed fewer deletions and N-nucleotide insertions and lacked highly modified clones with 13 or more V deletions. Differences among patients in the CVID cohort limited the correlations between repertoire features and clinical complications. It was noted by the authors that sequencing of the repertoires of T cell subpopulations would be needed to clarify the cause of the increased clonality in CVID. Healthy controls shared more TCRbeta clones with each other than CVID subjects shared among themselves (p < 0.0001). Increased TCRbeta clonality was found in CVID subjects compared with healthy controls (t-test p = 0.018), with the increase being most characteristic of about a third of subjects. Even though DNA input was the same, control samples had an average of around 75,000 unique sequences each, compared with approximately 30,000 in CVID samples.

CVID samples and control samples contributed equivalent amounts of genomic DNA as sequencing input. For every sample, a 60 bp segment covering the rearranged TCRbeta CDR3 region was amplified and then sequenced. The immunoSEQ assay, a bias-corrected multiplex PCR combined with high-throughput sequencing, was used to amplify TCRbeta. The published analysis was carried out like this. Every unique nucleotide sequence was considered a clone and was annotated with V, D and J genes, copy number and frequency. Sequences were labeled productive if in frame, and non-productive if out of frame or containing stop codons. As previously described, clonality was calculated on the basis of Shannon's entropy. The predicted amino acid sequences of productive clones were used to derive mean CDR3 Kyte-Doolittle hydropathy. Hierarchical clustering of scaled V gene usage was performed with the R hclust function using Manhattan distance and complete linkage. Clone sharing by CDR3 amino acid sequence was assessed by resampling 12 repertoires per group over 100 rounds. The repertoires were searched for 70 published EBV-specific TCRbeta sequences and some 230 published CMV-specific TCRbeta sequences. A couple of CVID samples that yielded fewer than 10,000 sequences were excluded from the analysis, so fewer than 45 CVID repertoires were retained. Entries here come from immuneACCESS through TCRdb and include only in-frame sequences with V and J called. Some clones fail to appear in such tables; in the studies checked, an unresolved V gene covers under half of the shortfall, and the cause of the remainder is unknown. Clone size and the V and J calls come from that table; the DNA yielded D and trimming. This sample contains around 3,100 clones, none of which is a singleton. More than 20% of the sample comes from the top ten.

Details on this clone: It lacks a known antigen. Read data end 3 residues before the CDR3 end; the end is taken from the germline J gene.

Standard criteria, namely reduction of serum IgG, IgA and/or IgM below the normal range together with specific antibody deficiency, were applied for the diagnosis of CVID. The CVID group comprised fewer than 50 subjects, approximately 15 female and 30 or so male, aged about 8 to 64 years with a mean age of around 40. Predominantly Caucasian heritage was noted among both the CVID patients and the healthy controls. Replacement immunoglobulin therapy had been administered to all CVID subjects for at least one year at the time of study participation. No CVID subject was ill or taking immunomodulatory or immunosuppressive medication when blood was collected. Heparinized peripheral whole blood samples of roughly 5 to 9 ml were obtained from each donor. Genomic DNA from adults with common variable immune deficiency (CVID) and from healthy adult controls was the source for sequencing TCRbeta CDR3 repertoires. Diluted blood was subjected to density centrifugation over Hypaque 1077 or Ficoll-Paque for isolation of peripheral blood mononuclear cells. Unsorted mononuclear cells served as the source of genomic DNA, which was extracted either by Qiagen column purification or by a centrifugation-based method.

From the germline V gene, CDR1 is SGHTA and CDR2 is FQGNSA. The trim is 5 bases for V and 5 bases for J, with a gap of 15 bases between the germline ends. The CDR3 has 14 amino acids, counting the end cysteine and phenylalanine. The DNA shown is the part of the CDR3 that was read: 33 bases, in frame from base 1. Sequencing was done on a sample of peripheral blood mononuclear cells. The V and J genes are TRBV7-2 and TRBJ1-2, with a weak D call of TRBD1 (6 bases match). The TCR sequence derives from a human donor with common variable immunodeficiency. CDR3 DNA, as far as it was read: TGTGCCAGCAGCATCCCGCTTCAGGGGTATGGC. Its translation reads: CASSIPLQGYG. The CDR3 as a whole reads CASSIPLQGYGYTF.